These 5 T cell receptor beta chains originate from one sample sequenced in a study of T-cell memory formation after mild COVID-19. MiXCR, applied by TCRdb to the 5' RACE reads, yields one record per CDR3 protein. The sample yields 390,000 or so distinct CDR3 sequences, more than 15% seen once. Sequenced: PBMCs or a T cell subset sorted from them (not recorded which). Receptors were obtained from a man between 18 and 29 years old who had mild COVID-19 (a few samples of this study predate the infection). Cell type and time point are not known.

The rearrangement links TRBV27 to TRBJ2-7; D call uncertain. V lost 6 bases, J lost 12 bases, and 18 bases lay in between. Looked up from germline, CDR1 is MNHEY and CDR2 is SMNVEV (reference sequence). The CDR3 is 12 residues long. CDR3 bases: TGTGCCAGCAGCTCTAATGGAGCCTCTAGGTACTTC. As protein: CASSSNGASRYF.

CDR3 bases: TGTGCCAGCAGCCCATCCGACGGACTCTCATCACCCCTCCACTTT. Its translation: CASSPSDGLSSPLHF. The chain recombines TRBV5-4 with TRBJ1-6; D is uncertain. Trimming pared 4 bases from V and 10 bases from J, leaving 18 bases between. This CDR3 is built from 15 residues. CDR1 and CDR2 (germline): SGHNT, YYREEE (reference sequence).

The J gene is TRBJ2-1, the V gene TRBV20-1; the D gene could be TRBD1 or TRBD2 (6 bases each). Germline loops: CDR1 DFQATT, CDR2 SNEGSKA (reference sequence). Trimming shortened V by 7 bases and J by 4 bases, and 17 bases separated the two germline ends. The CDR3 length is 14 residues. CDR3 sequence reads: CSVSEGGRYNEQFF. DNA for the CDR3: TGCAGTGTCTCAGAAGGGGGGAGATACAATGAGCAGTTCTTC.

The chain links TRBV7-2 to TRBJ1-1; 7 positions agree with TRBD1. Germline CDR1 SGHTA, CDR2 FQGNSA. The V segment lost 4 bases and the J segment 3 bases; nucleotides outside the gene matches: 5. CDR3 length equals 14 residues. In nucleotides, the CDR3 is TGTGCCAGCAGCTCAGGGGGGGGGTACACTGAAGCTTTCTTT. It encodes CASSSGGGYTEAFF.

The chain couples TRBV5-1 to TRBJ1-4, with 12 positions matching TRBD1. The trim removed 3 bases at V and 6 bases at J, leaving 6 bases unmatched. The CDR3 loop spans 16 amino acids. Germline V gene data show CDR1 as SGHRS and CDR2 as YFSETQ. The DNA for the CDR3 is TGCGCCAGCAGCTACGGGACAGGGGGCTTCGATGAAAAACTGTTTTTT. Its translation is CASSYGTGGFDEKLFF.